Listed here is a single T cell receptor (beta chain). Its antigen is not yet known. No base quality information exists; no much larger clone differs at one position. The data are from a study of blood T cell repertoires in COVID-19 (dated by TCRdb to the early 2020s). About the full investigation: Samples covering the acute and convalescent phases of COVID-19 were provided by collaborators in the United States, Italy and Spain. The repertoires were released in a freely available public database meant as a resource for research on the immune response to SARS-CoV-2. The sample metadata nearly always contained a de-identified subject ID, COVID-19 status, age in years and sex. The material from the prospective study consisted of cDNA or gDNA derived from T cells, B-cell-depleted T cells, or PBMCs. The samples were drawn from the first 160 participants of the ongoing ImmuneRACE study and from roughly 1,300 subjects provided by 6 global collaborators. HLA class I and class II types, where available, came from metadata supplied by the sample provider rather than from assay-based typing. Subjects who had been exposed to COVID-19, were actively infected with it, or had recovered from it provided the deeply sampled blood TCRbeta repertoires that made up the dataset. Points the paper makes about the study in general: The quantity of clinical and demographic metadata differed by source and by participant and was supplied without curation.

The immunoSEQ Assay, a bias-controlled multiplex PCR, was used to amplify TCRbeta CDR3 regions from genomic DNA. In the original analysis: Nucleated cell counts per sample were estimated from amplification of reference gene primers within the assay. To quantify the absolute abundance of each unique TCRbeta CDR3 rearrangement, sequence reads were collapsed and filtered. For each sample, productive Simpson clonality was calculated as the square root of Simpson's diversity index across productive rearrangements. The table comes from immuneACCESS by way of TCRdb, which keeps in-frame sequences with V and J called. Part of the clones is missing from these tables; in studies checked, under half for an unresolved V gene and the rest for unknown reasons. V, J and clone size are taken as reported in that table, and D and trimming were inferred from the DNA itself. This sample lists about 670,000 clones; just under 90% were detected once. The top ten clonotypes cover over 0.2% of the sample.

In the germline V gene (reference sequence), CDR1 corresponds to SGHKS and CDR2 to YYEKEE. CDR3 length: 16 amino acids, cysteine to phenylalanine. Here the CDR3 DNA is all that survives: 48 bases in frame from base 1. V is trimmed back by 4 bases and J by 4 bases, and the junction contains 9 bases that no gene match accounts for. The collaborating institutions used their own protocols to collect whole blood in K2EDTA tubes. For TCRbeta analysis, collaborators shipped samples in one of three forms: frozen whole blood, isolated PBMCs, or DNA extracted from either of those sample types. The chain was built from TRBV5-5 and TRBJ1-4, with 8 central nucleotides matching TRBD1. This clonotype was obtained from a woman in her late teens or twenties with acute or convalescent COVID-19. The source material was peripheral blood. This receptor carries the CDR3 CASSAGPGQDNEKLFF. In nucleotides, the sequence is TGTGCCAGCAGCGCCGGTCCGGGACAGGATAATGAAAAACTGTTTTTT.